The next 27 T cell receptor beta chains were all read from a single sample in a study of blood T cell repertoires in COVID-19. TCRdb's table, derived via immunoSEQ multiplex PCR, lists solely in-frame clones and lacks some. Of about 140,000 clones in the sample, approximately 81% were seen once. What was sequenced was PBMCs or T cells enriched from blood (not recorded which). The origin of the receptors is a man aged 40-49 years with acute COVID-19.

This clone was counted once. J is TRBJ1-2 and V is TRBV5-6, with D uncertain. Trimming took 1 base from V and 5 from J, leaving 12 bases between them. Germline V gives CDR1 SGHDT, CDR2 YYEEEE. This CDR3 has 14 amino acids. Here the CDR3 DNA reads TGTGCCAGCAGCTTGTCGCCGGGTTATTATGGCTACACCTTC. It codes for CASSLSPGYYGYTF. The full variable domain, with the rest looked up from reference TRBV5-6 and TRBJ1-2, is DAGVTQSPTHLIKTRGQQVTLRCSPKSGHDTVSWYQQALGQGPQFIFQYYEEEERQRGNFPDRFSGHQFPNYSSELNVNALLLGDSALYLCASSLSPGYYGYTFGSGTRLTVV.

The CDR3 sequence: CASTRQGGANVLTF. The CDR3 DNA follows: TGTGCCAGCACCCGACAGGGTGGGGCCAACGTCCTGACTTTC. The rearrangement uses TRBV5-4 and TRBJ2-6; 7 bases map to TRBD1. Germline CDR1 and CDR2: SGHNT and YYREEE (reference sequence). With V trimmed by 6 bases and J by 3 bases, 3 bases remained unmatched. The CDR3 is made up of 14 amino acids.

The J gene is TRBJ1-1, the V gene TRBV7-9; D perhaps matches TRBD1 (5 bases). Trimming left V 7 bases short and J 1 base short, with 13 bases between. The length of the CDR3 is 14 residues. Germline loops: CDR1 SEHNR, CDR2 FQNEAQ (reference sequence). The CDR3 spells CASMVDSQNTEAFF. The CDR3 DNA sequence: TGTGCCAGCATGGTAGACAGCCAGAACACTGAAGCTTTCTTT.

The V call is TRBV12-3 or TRBV12-4, the J call TRBJ2-3, with D hard to call. The V gene lost 3 bases and the J gene lost 7 bases, with 8 bases spanning the gap. This CDR3 comprises 12 residues. CDR3 loop: CASSFEEHTQYF. CDR3 nucleotide sequence: TGTGCCAGCAGTTTCGAGGAGCATACGCAGTATTTT.

This chain links TRBV7-9 with TRBJ2-2, with D possibly matching TRBD1 (6 bases). Trimming pared 6 bases from V and 4 bases from J, leaving 9 bases between. In germline, CDR1 is SEHNR, CDR2 FQNEAQ (reference sequence). This CDR3 region has 13 residues. The CDR3 loop reads CASSPQGTGELFF. The CDR3 DNA reads as TGTGCCAGCAGTCCACAGGGCACCGGGGAGCTGTTTTTT.

The CDR3 here is CASSFSFWSSYNEQFF. Here the CDR3 DNA reads TGTGCCAGCAGTTTTTCGTTCTGGAGCTCCTACAATGAGCAGTTCTTC. The rearrangement uses TRBV27 and TRBJ2-1; D unresolved. The CDR3 runs 16 residues. The germline gives CDR1 MNHEY, CDR2 SMNVEV (reference sequence). The V gene lost 3 bases and the J gene lost 0 bases, with 12 bases spanning the gap.

This chain connects TRBV11-2 to TRBJ1-2; no firm D call. From germline, CDR1 is SGHAT and CDR2 FQNNGV. V was trimmed by 1 base and J by 6 bases, leaving 12 bases between them. The CDR3 runs 14 residues. The CDR3 sequence is CASSLVGPGNGYTF. The CDR3 region has the DNA TGTGCCAGCAGCTTAGTAGGGCCCGGGAATGGCTACACCTTC.

J is TRBJ2-5 and V is TRBV4-1; 11 bases map to TRBD2. The V gene's germline CDR1 is MGHRA and CDR2 YSYEKL. This CDR3 contains 20 residues. J lost 7 bases, V lost 0 bases, and 19 bases had no gene match. CDR3 residues: CASSQDRGPAVAGGPRTQYF. CDR3 DNA sequence: TGCGCCAGCAGCCAAGATCGTGGGCCTGCGGTAGCGGGGGGGCCGAGGACCCAGTACTTC.

V usage is TRBV15 and J usage is TRBJ2-5; D possibly corresponds to TRBD2 (5 bases). CDR1 and CDR2 (germline): LNHNV, YYDKDF (reference sequence). The CDR3 consists of 13 residues. Between the trimmed V and J ends, which lost 1 base and 10 bases, there was a span of 13 bases. CDR3 region: CATSRADRENQYF. The CDR3 DNA sequence: TGTGCCACCAGCAGAGCGGACCGGGAAAACCAGTACTTC.

This clone showed up just a few times. The chain joins TRBV7-2 to TRBJ2-7, with D possibly being TRBD2 (6 bases). CDR3 size: 14 residues. V shed 5 bases and J shed 6 bases, with 17 bases lying between them. The germline V gene encodes CDR1 SGHTA and CDR2 FQGNSA. The CDR3 protein is CASSPPGGAAEQYF. The DNA for the CDR3 is TGTGCCAGCAGCCCCCCCGGGGGAGCAGCCGAGCAGTACTTC. Together with reference TRBV7-2 and TRBJ2-7, the CDR3 gives the full variable domain: GAGVSQSPSNKVTEKGKDVELRCDPISGHTALYWYRQSLGQGLEFLIYFQGNSAPDKSGLPSDRFSAERTGGSVSTLTIQRTQQEDSAVYLCASSPPGGAAEQYFGPGTRLTVT.

This rearrangement joins TRBV5-4 to TRBJ1-1, with TRBD1 as a possible D gene (5 bases). V was pared by 0 bases and J by 7 bases, with 10 bases between. The CDR3 sequence is 13 residues long. Germline CDR1 is SGHNT and CDR2 is YYREEE (reference sequence). The CDR3 loop is CASSLDETVEAFF. As DNA, the CDR3 is TGTGCCAGCAGCTTGGATGAGACAGTTGAAGCTTTCTTT.

This clone has just a few counts. The J gene is TRBJ2-7, the V gene TRBV4-1; TRBD2 is a possible D gene (6 bases). CDR3 length: 15 amino acids. With 0 bases removed from V and 2 bases from J, the gap between germline ends came to 11 bases. Germline V lookup: CDR1 MGHRA, CDR2 YSYEKL. CDR3 nucleotide sequence: TGCGCCAGCAGCCAAGATGCGGGGATAACCTACGAGCAGTACTTC. Protein sequence: CASSQDAGITYEQYF.

The chain uses TRBV6-1 and TRBJ1-1; 7 bases are shared with TRBD1. V was pared by 6 bases and J by 5 bases, with 9 bases of the junction left unmatched. Germline values: CDR1 MNHNS, CDR2 SASEGT. This CDR3 contains 14 residues. CDR3 sequence (DNA): TGTGCCAGCAGACCCACAGGGGAAAGAACTGAAGCTTTCTTT. Translated, it gives CASRPTGERTEAFF.

The chain is built from TRBV5-6 and TRBJ2-2; 7 nucleotides line up with TRBD1. The J segment lost 8 bases and the V segment lost 4 bases, leaving 8 bases of the junction unmatched. Germline V gene sequence: CDR1 SGHDT, CDR2 YYEEEE. CDR3 length: 14 amino acids. This CDR3 is CASSPTGIKGELFF. DNA of the CDR3: TGTGCCAGCAGCCCGACAGGGATAAAGGGGGAGCTGTTTTTT. The variable domain in full, with the rest retrieved from reference TRBV5-6 and TRBJ2-2, is DAGVTQSPTHLIKTRGQQVTLRCSPKSGHDTVSWYQQALGQGPQFIFQYYEEEERQRGNFPDRFSGHQFPNYSSELNVNALLLGDSALYLCASSPTGIKGELFFGEGSRLTVL.

The DNA of the CDR3 is TGTGCCACCAGGCGGACTAGCGGGGATGGGAATGAGCAGTTCTTC. Its protein is CATRRTSGDGNEQFF. V is TRBV24-1 and J is TRBJ2-1; 12 nucleotides match TRBD2. CDR1 and CDR2 from the germline V gene are KGHDR and SFDVKD. Losses at the gene ends were 7 bases for V and 7 bases for J; bases not matched to a gene: 7. This CDR3 has 15 amino acids.

The chain carries TRBV27 and TRBJ2-7, with 14 bases identical to TRBD2. The CDR3 loop spans 16 amino acids. Germline CDR1 and CDR2: MNHEY and SMNVEV (reference sequence). V lost 6 bases, J lost 5 bases, and 9 bases stayed unmatched. The CDR3 sequence is CASSWTGLAGGNEQYF. CDR3 DNA: TGTGCCAGCAGCTGGACTGGACTAGCGGGAGGAAACGAGCAGTACTTC.

Only a few counts were recorded for this clone. The chain joins TRBV5-1 to TRBJ1-3, with 9 nucleotides matching TRBD1. CDR3 length: 16 amino acids. V gave up 4 bases and J gave up 0 bases; unmatched junction bases: 5. Germline V lookup: CDR1 SGHRS, CDR2 YFSETQ. CDR3 coding DNA: TGCGCCAGCAGCGACCCGGGACAGGGCTCTGGAAACACCATATATTTT. This gives the protein CASSDPGQGSGNTIYF. Combining the CDR3 with reference TRBV5-1 and TRBJ1-3 gives the whole variable domain KAGVTQTPRYLIKTRGQQVTLSCSPISGHRSVSWYQQTPGQGLQFLFEYFSETQRNKGNFPGRFSGRQFSNSRSEMNVSTLELGDSALYLCASSDPGQGSGNTIYFGEGSWLTVV.

This clone was recorded only once. The chain links TRBV3-1 (or the pseudogene TRBV3-2) to TRBJ2-4; 8 bases map to TRBD1. There are 14 residues in the CDR3. The germline V gene encodes CDR1 LGHDT and CDR2 YNNKEL (reference sequence). The trim removed 6 bases at V and 3 bases at J, leaving 4 bases unmatched. This CDR3 reads CASRPDRDKNIQYF. The DNA for the CDR3 is TGTGCCAGCAGGCCGGACAGGGACAAAAACATTCAGTACTTC.

The V and J genes are TRBV4-2 and TRBJ2-7, with D perhaps TRBD2 (6 bases). Trimming pared 8 bases from V and 1 base from J, leaving 6 bases between. Germline-derived CDR1 and CDR2 are LGHNA and YNFKEQ. This CDR3 has 11 residues. CDR3 loop: CASGTSYEQYF. CDR3 coding DNA: TGTGCCAGCGGGACTTCCTACGAGCAGTACTTC.

The chain employs TRBV28 and TRBJ2-5; D is ambiguous. Germline V lookup: CDR1 MDHEN, CDR2 SYDVKM. V was clipped by 7 bases and J by 5 bases, with 8 bases between them. The CDR3 extends over 11 amino acids. The CDR3 bases are TGTGCCAGCACGGGTTATGAGACCCAGTACTTC. As protein: CASTGYETQYF.

The chain couples TRBV5-1 to TRBJ2-3; maybe TRBD2 (5 bases). V was trimmed by 7 bases and J by 2 bases, leaving 14 bases between them. The germline V gene has CDR1 SGHRS and CDR2 YFSETQ. This CDR3 comprises 14 residues. Written as DNA, the CDR3 is TGCGCCAGCGGACCCGGGATCGACACAGATACGCAGTATTTT. Its translation: CASGPGIDTDTQYF.

The J gene is TRBJ1-5, the V gene TRBV28; D is uncertain. CDR3 length: 16 residues. Germline values: CDR1 MDHEN, CDR2 SYDVKM. V was trimmed by 6 bases and J by 0 bases, leaving 15 bases between them. This CDR3 reads CASSWEASYSNQPQHF. CDR3 DNA sequence: TGTGCCAGCAGCTGGGAGGCCTCATATAGCAATCAGCCCCAGCATTTT.

In this sample, this clone turned up many times. The chain carries TRBV10-1 and TRBJ1-1; D is ambiguous. The CDR3 has 13 amino acids. Trimming stripped 3 bases from V and 7 bases from J, with 12 bases between. Germline values: CDR1 WNHNN, CDR2 SYGVQD (reference sequence). The CDR3 here is CASSESGGGEAFF. The CDR3 DNA reads TGCGCCAGCAGTGAATCAGGTGGTGGTGAAGCTTTCTTT.

As DNA, the CDR3 is TGTGCCAGTCTTGAAGACAGGGGGCGTTCCGGGGAGCTGTTTTTT. Residues: CASLEDRGRSGELFF. This chain joins TRBV19 and TRBJ2-2, with TRBD1 matching 10 bases. V lost 8 bases to trimming and J lost 6 bases; unmatched junction nucleotides: 9. CDR3 length: 15 residues. The germline V gene has CDR1 LNHDA and CDR2 SQIVND (reference sequence).

V gene TRBV28 combines with J gene TRBJ2-1; TRBD1 matches 8 bases. Looked up from germline, CDR1 is MDHEN and CDR2 is SYDVKM. The CDR3 consists of 17 residues. The V and J ends lost 3 bases and 4 bases, in that order; junction bases with no gene match: 11. CDR3 protein: CASSFLPGNRGYNEQFF. The CDR3 DNA reads as TGTGCCAGCAGTTTCCTACCGGGGAACAGGGGGTACAATGAGCAGTTCTTC.

The chain uses TRBV7-2 and TRBJ1-2, with no clear D. Germline V gene data show CDR1 as SGHTA and CDR2 as FQGNSA. The CDR3 has 14 amino acids. V dropped 2 bases and J dropped 7 bases, with 14 bases sitting between them. CDR3 protein: CASSLSRSAGGYTF. The CDR3 coding sequence is TGTGCCAGCAGCTTATCGAGGTCGGCGGGTGGCTACACCTTC.

CDR3 DNA: TGTGCCAGCAGTTACCGGCCAGGGAGGGGGGATGAGCAGTTCTTC. Translating gives CASSYRPGRGDEQFF. This sequence joins TRBV6-2 or TRBV6-3 and TRBJ2-1, with D perhaps matching TRBD2 (7 bases). Trimming took off 2 bases at V and 8 bases at J, with 16 bases between the two ends. CDR3 size: 15 residues. Germline V gives CDR1 MNHEY, CDR2 SVGEGT.